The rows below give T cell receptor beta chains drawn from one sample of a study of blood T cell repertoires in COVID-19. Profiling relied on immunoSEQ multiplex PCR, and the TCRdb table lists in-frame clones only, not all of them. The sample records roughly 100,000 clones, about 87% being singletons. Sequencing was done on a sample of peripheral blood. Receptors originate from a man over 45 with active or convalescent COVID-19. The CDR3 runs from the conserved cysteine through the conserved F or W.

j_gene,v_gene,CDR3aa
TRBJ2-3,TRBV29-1,CSVGTGGTDTQYF
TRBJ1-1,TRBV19,CASSIKGRANTEAFF
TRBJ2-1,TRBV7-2,CASSLVWGVSSYNEQFF
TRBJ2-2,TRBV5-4,CASSLGRGLNTGELFF
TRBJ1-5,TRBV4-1,CASSQGQGYQPQHF
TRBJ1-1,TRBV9,CASSAGTGLNTEAFF
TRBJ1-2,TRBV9,CASSVGQANYGYTF
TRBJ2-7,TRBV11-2,CASSPWGPYEQYF
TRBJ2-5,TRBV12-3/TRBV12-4,CASSLARGETQYF
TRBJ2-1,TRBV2,CASSEAGQGNSFRFF
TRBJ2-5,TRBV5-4,CASSKKKGSEETQYF
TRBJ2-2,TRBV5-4,CASRGTGGTGELFF
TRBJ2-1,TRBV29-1,CSVVRGNTDNEQFF
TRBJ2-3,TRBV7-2,CASSSRPGQGFDTQYF
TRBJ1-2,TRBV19,CASREQGPGPYGYTF
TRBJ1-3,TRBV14,CASSQDKGQSSGNTIYF
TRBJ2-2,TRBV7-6,CASSLAAGGNGELFF
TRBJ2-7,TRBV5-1,CASSLGQGNNEQYF
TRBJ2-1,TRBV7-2,CASSLAQGAYNEQFF
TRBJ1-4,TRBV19,CASVGQGNRGGEKLFF
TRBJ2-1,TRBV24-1,CATSDLRLDSYNEQFF
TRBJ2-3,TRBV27,CASQSGGAGTDTQYF
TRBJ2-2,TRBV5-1,CASSLDGQEPGELFF
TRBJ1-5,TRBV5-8,CASSLDPTPQGNQPQHF
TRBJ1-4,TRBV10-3,CATLDRANEKLFF